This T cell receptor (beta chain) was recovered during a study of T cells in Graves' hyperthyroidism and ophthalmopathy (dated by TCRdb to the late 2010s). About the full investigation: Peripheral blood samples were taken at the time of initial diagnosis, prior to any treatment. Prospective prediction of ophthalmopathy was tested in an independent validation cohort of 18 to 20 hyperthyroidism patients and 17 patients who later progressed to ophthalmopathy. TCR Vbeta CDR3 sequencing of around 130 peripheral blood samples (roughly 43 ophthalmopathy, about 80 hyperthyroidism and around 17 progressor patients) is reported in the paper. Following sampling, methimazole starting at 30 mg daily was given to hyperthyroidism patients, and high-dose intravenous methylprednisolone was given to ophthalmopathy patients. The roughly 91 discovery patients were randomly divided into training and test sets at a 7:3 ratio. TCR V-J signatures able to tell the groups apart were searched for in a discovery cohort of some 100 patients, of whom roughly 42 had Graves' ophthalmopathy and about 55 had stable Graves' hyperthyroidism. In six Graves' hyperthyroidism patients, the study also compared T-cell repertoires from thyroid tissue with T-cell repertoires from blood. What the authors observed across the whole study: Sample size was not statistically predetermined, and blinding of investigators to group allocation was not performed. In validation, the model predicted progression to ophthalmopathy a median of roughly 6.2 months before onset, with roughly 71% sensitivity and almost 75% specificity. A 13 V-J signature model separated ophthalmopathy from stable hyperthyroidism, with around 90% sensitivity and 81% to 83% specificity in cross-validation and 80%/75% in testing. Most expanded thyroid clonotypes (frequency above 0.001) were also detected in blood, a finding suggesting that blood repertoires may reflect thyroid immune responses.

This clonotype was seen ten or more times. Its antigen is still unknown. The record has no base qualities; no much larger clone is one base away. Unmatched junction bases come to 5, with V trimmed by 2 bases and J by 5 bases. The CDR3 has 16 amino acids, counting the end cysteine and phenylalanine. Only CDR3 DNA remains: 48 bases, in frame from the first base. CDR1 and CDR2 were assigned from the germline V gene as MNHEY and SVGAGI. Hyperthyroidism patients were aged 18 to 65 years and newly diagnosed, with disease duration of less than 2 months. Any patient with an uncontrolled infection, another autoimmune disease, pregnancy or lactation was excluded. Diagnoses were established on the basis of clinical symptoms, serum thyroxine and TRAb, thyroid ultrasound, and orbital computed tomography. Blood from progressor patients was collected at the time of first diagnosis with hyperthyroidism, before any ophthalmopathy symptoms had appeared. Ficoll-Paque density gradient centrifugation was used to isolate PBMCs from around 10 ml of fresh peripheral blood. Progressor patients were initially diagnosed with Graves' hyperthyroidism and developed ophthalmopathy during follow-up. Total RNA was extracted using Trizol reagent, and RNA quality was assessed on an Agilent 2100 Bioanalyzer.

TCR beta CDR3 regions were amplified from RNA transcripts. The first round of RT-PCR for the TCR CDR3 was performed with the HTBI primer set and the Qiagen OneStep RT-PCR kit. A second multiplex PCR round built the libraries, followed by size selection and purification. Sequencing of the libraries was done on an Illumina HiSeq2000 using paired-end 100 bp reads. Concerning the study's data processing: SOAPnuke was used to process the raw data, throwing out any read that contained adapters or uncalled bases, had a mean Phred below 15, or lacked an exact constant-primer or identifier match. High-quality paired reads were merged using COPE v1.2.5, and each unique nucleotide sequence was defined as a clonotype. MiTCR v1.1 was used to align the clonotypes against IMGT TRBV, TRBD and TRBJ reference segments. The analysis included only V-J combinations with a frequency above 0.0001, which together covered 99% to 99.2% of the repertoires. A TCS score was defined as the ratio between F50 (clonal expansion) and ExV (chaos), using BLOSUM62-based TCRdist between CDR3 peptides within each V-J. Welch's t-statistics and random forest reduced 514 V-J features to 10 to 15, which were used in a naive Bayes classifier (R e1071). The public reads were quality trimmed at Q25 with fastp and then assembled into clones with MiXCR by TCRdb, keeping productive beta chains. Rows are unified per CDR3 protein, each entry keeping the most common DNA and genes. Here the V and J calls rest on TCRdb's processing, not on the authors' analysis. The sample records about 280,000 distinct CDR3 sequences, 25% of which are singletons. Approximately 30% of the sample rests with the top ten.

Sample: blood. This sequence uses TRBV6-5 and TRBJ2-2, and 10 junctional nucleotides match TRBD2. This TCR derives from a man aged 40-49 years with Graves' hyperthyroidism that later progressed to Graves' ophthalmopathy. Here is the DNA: TGTGCCAGCAGTTACGGGCTAGCGGGAGAAACCGGGGAGCTGTTTTTT. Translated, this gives CASSYGLAGETGELFF.